This T cell receptor (beta chain) was sequenced in a study of blood T cells in healthy people across ages (dated by TCRdb to between 2014 and 2017). About the study as a whole: In model experiments, template switching captured about one uniquely barcoded TCR beta cDNA molecule for every two T cells. The study measured age-related changes in TCR beta repertoire diversity using deep sequencing normalized with unique cDNA molecular identifiers. The donors were split into four age groups: young (average 16 years), middle-aged (roughly 40), aged (more than 55) and long-lived (approximately 80). To avoid experimental bias, donors of different ages were randomly spread across the sequencing lanes. Using the same blood draw, the study looked at two additional independent replicas of 1 million unique cDNA reads for two donors, one aged 18 to 30 and the other aged 80 or older. Study-level results and caveats: Total diversity estimates from one million sequenced T cells were considered lower bounds and underestimates. Donor CMV infection status was unknown, potentially confounding age-related changes in expanded clonotypes. Since profiling was done on bulk unsorted PBMCs, naive and antigen-experienced compartments could not be conclusively compared. Compared with the aged group, the long-lived group had more naive CD4+ T cells, fewer expanded clones and increased TCR diversity, suggesting age selection. There was a strong correlation between observed TCR beta diversity and the percentage of naive T cells measured by flow cytometry. Observed TCR beta diversity per million T cells fell roughly linearly with age, and a significant reduction was already apparent by age roughly 40.

Comment on this clonotype: The antigen this receptor binds is unknown. No much larger clonotype is one base removed from it; base qualities were not supplied.

At the junction V is shortened by 7 bases and J by 6 bases, with 15 bases in between. The CDR3 runs 13 amino acids, cysteine and phenylalanine included. Only CDR3 DNA is held: 39 bases, read in frame from base 1. The germline V gene gives CDR1 as MNHNS and CDR2 as SASEGT. Donors were 39 systemically healthy Caucasian individuals from Russia aged 6 to 90 years. Each donor gave around 9 milliliters of peripheral blood, collected into EDTA-treated Vacutainer tubes. Ficoll-Paque density-gradient centrifugation was used to isolate PBMCs, with at least 6 million obtained per sample. Trizol reagent was used to extract total RNA from PBMCs, with at least 6 micrograms per sample. The percentages of naive CD45RAhigh/CD27high T cells were determined by flow cytometry on a PBMC aliquot from every donor. Receptor amplification or capture employed 5' RACE. Data came from an Illumina HiSeq 2500. A second roughly 6 to 11 cycle PCR used a sample-barcoded 5' primer and a J-beta primer mix. A template-switch 5' adaptor carrying 12 random nucleotides introduced a unique molecular identifier onto each TCR beta cDNA molecule. At least 2.5 million CDR3-containing paired-end reads were obtained from each sample. First-strand cDNA synthesis was performed from all RNA using the Mint cDNA synthesis kit, with priming by a TRBC-specific oligonucleotide. Following uracil-DNA glycosylase treatment, a first 18-cycle PCR with universal primers M1SS and BC2_uni_R was performed on all cDNA. The published analysis was carried out like this. Each sample was normalized by randomly selecting 1 million high-quality reads, each carrying a distinct molecular identifier. Reads with shared molecular identifiers were discarded instead of being binned into consensus sequences. MiTCR, run with a Q25 quality threshold and the strictest error-elimination algorithm, handled CDR3 identification, clonotype clustering and error correction. A nonparametric unseen species model with Euler transformation was used to estimate a lower bound on total TCR beta diversity. In-frame beta chains were kept once TCRdb had trimmed the public reads at Q25 with fastp and called clones with MiXCR. Every entry covers one CDR3 protein and lists the most common genes and DNA from its rows. These V and J calls originate from TCRdb's pipeline instead of the authors' own analysis. For this sample the table gives approximately 690,000 distinct CDR3 sequences, of which roughly 58% were detected only once. More than 35% of the sample belongs to the ten largest clones.

The receptor's source is a man in his 60s in good health. The sequencing sample was made of blood. The rearranged chain carries TRBV6-1 and TRBJ1-2; tentative D gene TRBD1, with 6 bases matching. The DNA sequence is given as TGTGCCAGCAACCCGACAGGACGAGATGGCTACACCTTC. Its translation reads: CASNPTGRDGYTF.